Below are 31 T cell receptor beta chains sequenced from a single sample in a study of cytomegalovirus exposure and HLA in healthy donors. PCR amplification relied on 60 Vbeta primers (plus 13 Jbeta primers). Some clones are missing from TCRdb's copy, which holds only in-frame ones; the method was immunoSEQ multiplex PCR. The data hold 90,000 to 95,000 clones, with around 78% observed a single time. The sequencing input was PBMCs. All receptors come from a male donor in good health and CMV-seropositive.

V gene TRBV5-4 combines with J gene TRBJ1-2; 9 bases agree with TRBD1. Germline CDR1 reads SGHNT; CDR2 reads YYREEE (reference sequence). The V segment lost 4 bases and the J segment 4 bases; nucleotides outside the gene matches: 2. This CDR3 comprises 13 residues. This CDR3 is CASSDRGSYGYTF. The CDR3 bases are TGTGCCAGCAGCGACAGGGGGAGCTATGGCTACACCTTC.

V and J are TRBV7-6 and TRBJ2-7; 8 nucleotides align to TRBD1. Germline-derived CDR1 and CDR2 are SGHVS and FNYEAQ. Trimming removed 4 bases from V and 1 base from J; junction bases left unmatched: 9. The CDR3 sequence is 16 residues long. For the CDR3, the DNA is TGTGCCAGCAGCTCGGGGGACAGGTTGTCGTCCTACGAGCAGTACTTC. Amino acids: CASSSGDRLSSYEQYF.

The chain employs TRBV5-6 and TRBJ2-1, with D perhaps TRBD1 (5 bases). Germline V lookup: CDR1 SGHDT, CDR2 YYEEEE. The V and J ends lost 4 bases and 7 bases respectively, with 21 bases between them. This CDR3 is built from 16 residues. The CDR3 DNA is TGTGCCAGCAGCCCAGGCCAGGGCCGGAGAGTGAATGAGCAGTTCTTC. Translated: CASSPGQGRRVNEQFF.

There are a few counts of this clone. V and J are TRBV5-4 and TRBJ1-1; D uncertain. Germline V CDR1 and CDR2: SGHNT, YYREEE (reference sequence). Trimming took 0 bases from V and 4 from J, leaving 7 bases between them. The length of the CDR3 is 13 residues. The CDR3 sequence: CASSLASVTEAFF. In nucleotides, the CDR3 is TGTGCCAGCAGCTTGGCGTCGGTCACTGAAGCTTTCTTT.

This sequence joins TRBV6-4 and TRBJ1-1; D not certain. CDR1 MRHNA and CDR2 SNTAGT come from the germline V gene. The CDR3 loop spans 13 amino acids. V lost 5 bases, J lost 0 bases, and 7 bases lay in between. CDR3 sequence reads: CASSNTMNTEAFF. CDR3 sequence (DNA): TGTGCCAGCAGTAATACAATGAACACTGAAGCTTTCTTT.

In this sample, this clone turned up a few times. The rearrangement uses TRBV6-5 and TRBJ1-1; tentative D call: TRBD1 (6 bases). V was shortened by 5 bases and J by 5 bases, with 15 bases between the two germline ends. Germline loops: CDR1 MNHEY, CDR2 SVGAGI. This CDR3 has 14 amino acids. The CDR3 sequence is CASSEIGGQTEAFF. DNA for the CDR3: TGTGCCAGCAGTGAAATCGGGGGGCAGACTGAAGCTTTCTTT.

The J gene is TRBJ2-3, the V gene TRBV10-3, with 9 nucleotides matching TRBD1. Germline-derived CDR1 and CDR2 are ENHRY and SYGVKD. The CDR3 runs to 14 residues. The trim removed 10 bases at V and 1 base at J, leaving 6 bases unmatched. The CDR3 here is CASGTGTGTDTQYF. The CDR3 DNA is TGTGCCAGCGGGACAGGGACGGGCACAGATACGCAGTATTTT.

The genes are TRBV19 and TRBJ2-1; no clear D gene. The V and J ends lost 5 bases and 9 bases respectively, with 8 bases between them. CDR1 is LNHDA, CDR2 SQIVND, per germline (reference sequence). The CDR3 contains 11 residues. CDR3 DNA sequence: TGTGCCAGTAGTGCGTTTGCTGAGCAGTTCTTC. Translated, it gives CASSAFAEQFF.

The genes are TRBV2 and TRBJ1-5, with 8 nucleotides matching TRBD1. CDR1 SNHLY and CDR2 FYNNEI come from the germline V gene. This CDR3 has 14 residues. J gave up 6 bases and V 6 bases, and 7 bases lay outside the gene matches. CDR3 sequence (DNA): TGTGCCAGCAGAGGACAGGGAGGAAGTCAGCCCCAGCATTTT. This encodes CASRGQGGSQPQHF.

This clone was counted between two and nine times. The chain recombines TRBV28 with TRBJ1-2; the D is unclear. Germline-derived CDR1 and CDR2 are MDHEN and SYDVKM. The length of the CDR3 is 10 residues. V was trimmed by 8 bases and J by 4 bases, leaving 5 bases between them. For the CDR3, the DNA is TGTGCCAGCCGTCTCTATGGCTACACCTTC. Its translation: CASRLYGYTF.

Only a few counts were recorded for this clone. The chain joins TRBV28 to TRBJ1-5; TRBD1 matches 7 bases. Germline V gives CDR1 MDHEN, CDR2 SYDVKM. The CDR3 is 18 residues long. J was trimmed by 0 bases and V by 4 bases; bases with no gene match: 12. CDR3 residues: CASSSGDSVPYSNQPQHF. DNA of the CDR3: TGTGCCAGCAGTTCCGGGGACAGTGTCCCTTATAGCAATCAGCCCCAGCATTTT.

The V gene is TRBV7-6, the J gene TRBJ2-7; D is perhaps TRBD2 (5 bases). From germline, CDR1 is SGHVS and CDR2 FNYEAQ. V lost 0 bases and J lost 1, with 10 bases in between. The CDR3 extends over 15 amino acids. CDR3 sequence reads: CASSLAGSGSYEQYF. CDR3 DNA: TGTGCCAGCAGCTTAGCGGGCTCGGGGTCCTACGAGCAGTACTTC.

A remark on this clone: Other nucleotide sequences from this sample produce the same CDR3. The chain recombines TRBV5-1 with TRBJ2-5, with no clear D. The V end was cut by 5 bases, the J end by 3 bases, with 11 bases between. CDR1 is SGHRS and CDR2 is YFSETQ in the germline V gene. The CDR3 spans 13 residues. CDR3 loop: CASSSGHKETQYF. DNA of the CDR3: TGCGCCAGCAGTTCTGGGCATAAAGAGACCCAGTACTTC.

The J gene is TRBJ1-5, the V gene TRBV30; tentatively, D is TRBD1 (5 bases). The germline V gene encodes CDR1 GTSNPN and CDR2 SVGIG (reference sequence). Trimming pared 5 bases from V and 6 bases from J, leaving 14 bases between. CDR3 length: 13 residues. The CDR3 region has the DNA TGTGCCTGGGAAGGGGCCTGGGGTCAGCCCCAGCATTTT. Protein product: CAWEGAWGQPQHF.

In this sample, this clone turned up once. V gene TRBV14 combines with J gene TRBJ1-1; weak D call: TRBD1 (6 bases). The CDR3 is 15 amino acids. The germline CDR1 and CDR2 sequences are SGHDN and FVKESK. Trimming stripped 3 bases from V and 3 bases from J, with 14 bases between. This chain's CDR3 is CASSQRQVVYTEAFF. The CDR3 DNA is TGTGCCAGCAGCCAGCGACAGGTTGTGTACACTGAAGCTTTCTTT.

This chain uses TRBV27 with TRBJ2-7; 11 nucleotides align to TRBD2. V shed 2 bases and J 2 bases; nucleotides not matched to a gene: 8. The CDR3 covers 17 residues. Germline-derived CDR1 and CDR2 are MNHEY and SMNVEV (reference sequence). The CDR3 protein is CASSLSSGRAPPYEQYF. CDR3 DNA: TGTGCCAGCAGTTTAAGTAGCGGGAGGGCCCCTCCCTACGAGCAGTACTTC.

V gene TRBV7-2 combines with J gene TRBJ1-1, with 8 bases that match TRBD1. The CDR3 is 13 amino acids. Looked up from germline, CDR1 is SGHTA and CDR2 is FQGNSA. Trimming at V came to 5 bases and at J to 7 bases, leaving 6 bases not matched to a gene. The CDR3 DNA sequence: TGTGCCAGCAGCCTGCAGGGGGCTGGTGAAGCTTTCTTT. This encodes CASSLQGAGEAFF. Complete variable domain (other parts from reference TRBV7-2 and TRBJ1-1): GAGVSQSPSNKVTEKGKDVELRCDPISGHTALYWYRQSLGQGLEFLIYFQGNSAPDKSGLPSDRFSAERTGGSVSTLTIQRTQQEDSAVYLCASSLQGAGEAFFGQGTRLTVV.

The rearrangement uses TRBV7-9 and TRBJ2-6; D is perhaps TRBD2 (5 bases). CDR3 size: 15 residues. Germline CDR1 and CDR2: SEHNR and FQNEAQ (reference sequence). The V gene lost 6 bases and the J gene lost 2 bases, with 11 bases spanning the gap. The CDR3 DNA reads TGTGCCAGCAGACACGAGGGCCCTGGGGCCAACGTCCTGACTTTC. Its protein is CASRHEGPGANVLTF.

V is TRBV5-1 and J is TRBJ2-5; 11 positions match TRBD1. The CDR3 is 15 amino acids. Germline trimming cut 4 bases from V and 5 bases from J; bases unmatched to any gene: 7. Germline lookup yields CDR1 SGHRS and CDR2 YFSETQ. The CDR3 nucleotides are TGCGCCAGCAGCACGGGACAGGGGGTCGGGGAGACCCAGTACTTC. Amino acid sequence: CASSTGQGVGETQYF. Full variable domain (missing parts from reference TRBV5-1 and TRBJ2-5): KAGVTQTPRYLIKTRGQQVTLSCSPISGHRSVSWYQQTPGQGLQFLFEYFSETQRNKGNFPGRFSGRQFSNSRSEMNVSTLELGDSALYLCASSTGQGVGETQYFGPGTRLLVL.

The chain joins TRBV9 to TRBJ1-1, with a weak D call TRBD1 (5 bases). Germline CDR1 reads SGDLS; CDR2 reads YYNGEE. Trimming took 2 bases from V and 1 from J, leaving 12 bases between them. The length of the CDR3 is 15 residues. In nucleotides, the CDR3 is TGTGCCAGCAGCGTGGGGGGGGGAGGGAACACTGAAGCTTTCTTT. Its protein is CASSVGGGGNTEAFF.

J is TRBJ2-7 and V is TRBV27; TRBD2 might be the D (6 bases). Trimming took off 8 bases at V and 2 bases at J, with 19 bases between the two ends. Germline V gives CDR1 MNHEY, CDR2 SMNVEV (reference sequence). This CDR3 region has 15 residues. The CDR3 DNA sequence: TGTGCCAGCGCCCACAACGGGAGAGATGCCTACGAGCAGTACTTC. Translating gives CASAHNGRDAYEQYF.

The J gene is TRBJ1-3, the V gene TRBV11-2; the D is unclear. V lost 5 bases to trimming and J lost 4 bases, with 6 bases between them. CDR1 and CDR2 from the germline V gene are SGHAT and FQNNGV. The CDR3 loop spans 12 amino acids. In nucleotides, the CDR3 is TGTGCCAGCAGCCAGCGGGGAAACACCATATATTTT. Protein: CASSQRGNTIYF.

The V gene is TRBV2, the J gene TRBJ1-1; tentatively, D is TRBD1 (5 bases). Trimming took off 7 bases at V and 1 base at J, with 7 bases between the two ends. The length of the CDR3 is 12 residues. Germline V gives CDR1 SNHLY, CDR2 FYNNEI. CDR3 protein: CASMGGNTEAFF. In DNA, the CDR3 is TGTGCCAGCATGGGGGGGAACACTGAAGCTTTCTTT.

This sequence joins TRBV30 and TRBJ1-4; 9 nucleotides match TRBD1. With V trimmed by 5 bases and J by 6 bases, 4 bases remained unmatched. Per germline, CDR1 GTSNPN and CDR2 SVGIG (reference sequence). The CDR3 runs to 13 residues. CDR3: CAWGGQGHEKLFF. The CDR3 DNA reads as TGTGCCTGGGGGGGACAGGGACATGAAAAACTGTTTTTT.

This sequence joins TRBV5-1 and TRBJ1-5; tentatively, D is TRBD1 (5 bases). Germline assignment: CDR1 SGHRS and CDR2 YFSETQ. The CDR3 sequence is 15 residues long. V lost 0 bases, J lost 7 bases, and 14 bases lay in between. CDR3 DNA sequence: TGCGCCAGCAGCTTGGTCGGGGGACCGAGCCAGCCCCAGCATTTT. As protein: CASSLVGGPSQPQHF.

This clone has just a few counts. This chain links TRBV9 with TRBJ1-4; 7 bases match TRBD1. V dropped 3 bases and J dropped 0; count of bases not matched to a gene: 2. Germline assignment: CDR1 SGDLS and CDR2 YYNGEE. This CDR3 is 15 amino acids long. The CDR3 sequence: CASSGGQATNEKLFF. The CDR3 DNA reads TGTGCCAGCAGCGGAGGACAGGCAACTAATGAAAAACTGTTTTTT. Supplemented by reference TRBV9 and TRBJ1-4, the full variable domain reads DSGVTQTPKHLITATGQRVTLRCSPRSGDLSVYWYQQSLDQGLQFLIQYYNGEERAKGNILERFSAQQFPDLHSELNLSSLELGDSALYFCASSGGQATNEKLFFGSGTQLSVL.

The chain uses TRBV6-4 and TRBJ1-2; D perhaps matches TRBD1 (6 bases). Germline-derived CDR1 and CDR2 are MRHNA and SNTAGT. The CDR3 loop spans 16 amino acids. Trimming left V 1 base short and J 3 bases short, with 15 bases between. The CDR3 DNA reads TGTGCCAGCAGTGACTGGACAGCCGAGGGGTACTATGGCTACACCTTC. Protein product: CASSDWTAEGYYGYTF.

The chain combines TRBV10-2 with TRBJ1-4; a possible D gene is TRBD1 (6 bases). The V gene's germline CDR1 is WSHSY and CDR2 SAAADI. The CDR3 totals 14 residues. Trimming left V 6 bases short and J 8 bases short, with 16 bases between. The CDR3 region is CASRGQSGNEKLFF. DNA for the CDR3: TGCGCCAGCAGGGGACAATCTGGGAACGAAAAACTGTTTTTT.

The gene calls are TRBV2 and TRBJ1-1, with D maybe TRBD1 (5 bases). The germline V gene encodes CDR1 SNHLY and CDR2 FYNNEI. Trimming pared 3 bases from V and 5 bases from J, leaving 13 bases between. The CDR3 has 14 residues. CDR3 nucleotide sequence: TGTGCCAGCAGTGAGTCAGGGATAAGGACTGAAGCTTTCTTT. This translates into CASSESGIRTEAFF.

This chain uses TRBV5-8 with TRBJ2-5; the D gene is possibly TRBD1 (5 bases). Germline CDR1 and CDR2: SGHTS and YDEGEE. The CDR3 runs to 14 residues. V gave up 0 bases and J gave up 3 bases, with 9 bases separating them. Here the CDR3 reads CASSLDQGEETQYF. CDR3 coding DNA: TGTGCCAGCAGCTTGGACCAGGGCGAAGAGACCCAGTACTTC.

This clone was seen just once. The chain combines TRBV6-1 with TRBJ2-1; TRBD2 matches at 7 bases. The V gene end was trimmed by 2 bases and the J gene end by 6 bases; junction bases not matched to a gene: 13. Per the germline V gene, CDR1 is MNHNS and CDR2 is SASEGT. There are 17 residues in the CDR3. The CDR3 is CASSELGRTRRGNEQFF. In DNA, the CDR3 is TGTGCCAGCAGTGAATTAGGCCGGACTAGGAGGGGCAATGAGCAGTTCTTC.